This T cell receptor (beta chain) is drawn from a study of shared clonotypes between healthy human individuals (dated by TCRdb to about 2020). About the full investigation: The cohort comprised two women and a few men aged 18 to 49 years. Per donor, three plates each were used for CD4 naive and CD4 memory, two for CD8 naive, and one for CD8 memory. The study deeply sequenced blood TCR repertoires of several healthy adults to estimate repertoire size and the extent of clonotype sharing between individuals. Different laboratories and diverse techniques were used to prepare libraries and sequence TCR repertoires, to increase sequencing depth and limit assay-specific biases. Between about 0.85 and 10 billion PBMCs per donor were obtained by leukapheresis. What the research found in general, with its limitations: Sharing across a few donors was observed for about 5% of naive CD4, 3% to 4% of naive CD8, 2.3% of memory CD4, and about 0.4% of memory CD8 clonotypes. Incomplete sequencing was indicated by rarefaction of sorted-subset datasets, despite the large sequencing depth. Estimated clonotype richness was generally larger for naive than for memory subsets. Because the study included only a small number of donors, the genetic and exposure-history diversity represented was limited. Pairwise subsampling led to the expectation that sequencing depth would affect the degree of clonotype sharing among donors. Clonotypes shared by all four sorted-subset donors showed higher generation probabilities than non-shared clonotypes. Only blood was sampled, and tissue TCR repertoires likely differ from those in blood.

Healthy HIV-negative adults with no recently reported acute infections or vaccinations were included as donors. Only Caucasian adults living in Nashville, Tennessee, USA were represented among the donors. Magnetic negative selection was used to enrich CD4+ T cells, after which naive cells were positively selected on CD45RA and the negative fraction became the memory subset. Blood was collected by leukapheresis, and PBMCs were isolated by Ficoll-Histopaque density gradient centrifugation and then cryopreserved in liquid nitrogen vapor phase. Analytical flow cytometry was used to check the purity and quantity of every magnetically sorted T cell population. Each sorted fraction had its genomic DNA isolated and then quantified by UV absorbance on a Nanodrop 2000c. Concerning this clone: This clone's antigen is unknown. The input lacks base qualities; no much larger clone sits a single base away.

Including the terminal cysteine and phenylalanine, the CDR3 comprises 14 residues. Only the CDR3 DNA is retained, 42 bases long and in frame from the first base. Looking up the germline V gene yields CDR1 MDHEN and CDR2 SYDVKM. V lost 5 bases and J lost 14 bases, and the count of bases not matched to a germline gene is 11. Using the deep immunoSEQ assay, TCR CDR3 regions were amplified from genomic DNA by multiplex PCR. Genomic DNA extracted from each cell subset was distributed evenly over all wells of several immunoSEQ 96-well plates, and each plate served as one replicate. Each replicate PCR for sorted subsets received 150 to 250 ng genomic DNA, equal to some 32,000 T cell genomes. Purified libraries were quantified with a Qubit 3.0 fluorometer, sized on a Bioanalyzer 2100, and re-quantified with the KAPA Library Quantification kit. A separate single-read 150-cycle Illumina NextSeq 550 flow cell was used to sequence each immunoSEQ 96-well plate. Regarding the original processing steps: The immunoSEQ output contained only junctional sequences without quality scores, so filtering could not match that applied to full-length reads. To assign V/J genes and CDR3, sequences were annotated against IMGT germline references using PyIR, a Python wrapper for IgBLAST v1.9. Any read was removed if the V/J assignment was weak (E-value above 1e-6), the CDR3 was missing, or the read contained stop codons, out-of-frame junctions, or ambiguous translated residues. V3J clonotypes were defined by identical inferred V gene, J gene, and CDR3 amino acid sequence. Percentage overlap between repertoires was computed as shared unique clonotypes divided by the size of the smaller repertoire. Three approaches were used to assess repertoire richness: RTK rarefaction, the Chao1 estimator, and Recon v2.1 estimates of unobserved clonotypes. Generation probabilities were computed with OLGA for all TCRbeta clonotypes obtained by the gDNA method from several donors. TCRdb limited this immuneACCESS table to in-frame rearrangements with V and J called. A share of clones is missing; checked studies link under half to unresolved V genes, and the rest is unexplained. The V and J calls and clone size were taken over from that table, and D and trimming were inferred from the DNA. Recorded for this sample are around 940,000 clones; approximately 80% of them occurred a single time. The ten largest make up approximately 1.5% of the sample.

The receptor comes from a man between 18 and 35 years old in good health. Sequencing was performed on memory CD4+ T cells sorted from blood. In the paper's terms, the cell subset or site label means: CD45RA-negative fraction. This receptor chain uses TRBV28 and TRBJ2-1; a stretch of 11 junction bases matches TRBD2. For the CDR3, the sequence is CASSPGGSGGAKFF. The DNA sequence follows: TGTGCCAGCAGTCCCGGAGGTAGCGGGGGGGCCAAGTTCTTC.